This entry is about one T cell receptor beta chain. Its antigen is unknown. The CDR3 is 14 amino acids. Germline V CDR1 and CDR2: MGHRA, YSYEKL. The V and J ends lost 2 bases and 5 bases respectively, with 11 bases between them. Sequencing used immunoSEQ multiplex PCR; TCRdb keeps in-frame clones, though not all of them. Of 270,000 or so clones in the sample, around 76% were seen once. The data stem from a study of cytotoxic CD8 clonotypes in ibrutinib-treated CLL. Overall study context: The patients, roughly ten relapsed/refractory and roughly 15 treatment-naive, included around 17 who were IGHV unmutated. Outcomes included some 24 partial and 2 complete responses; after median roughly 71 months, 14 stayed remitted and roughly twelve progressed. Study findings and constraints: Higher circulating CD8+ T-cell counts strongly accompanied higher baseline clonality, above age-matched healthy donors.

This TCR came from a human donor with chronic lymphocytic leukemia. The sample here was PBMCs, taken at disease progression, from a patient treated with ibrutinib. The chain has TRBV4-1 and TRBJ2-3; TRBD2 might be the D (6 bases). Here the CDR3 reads CASSQPLGGDTQYF. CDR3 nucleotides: TGCGCCAGCAGCCAACCCTTGGGGGGAGATACGCAGTATTTT.